These 21 T cell receptor beta chains were sequenced from one sample in a study of T cell repertoires in cytomegalovirus infection. Using its own MiXCR run on the reads, TCRdb lists one record per CDR3 protein. Of approximately 200,000 distinct CDR3 sequences in the sample, roughly 20% were seen once. The sample comprised CD8+ T cells from PBMCs. Receptor source: a human donor in good health (CMV status not recorded). Some clones in this sample may be carry-over from other donors' samples.

In this sample, this clonotype turned up a few times. The rearrangement links TRBV15 to TRBJ2-3; D is undetermined. The CDR3 has 15 amino acids. Germline V gene sequence: CDR1 LNHNV, CDR2 YYDKDF (reference sequence). V dropped 1 base and J dropped 4 bases, with 12 bases sitting between them. Here the CDR3 reads CATSRVLLPPDTQYF. The DNA for the CDR3 is TGTGCCACCAGCAGAGTTTTACTTCCCCCAGATACGCAGTATTTT.

This clonotype has a count of ten or more. The J gene is TRBJ1-2, the V gene TRBV7-9; perhaps TRBD1 as D (6 bases). CDR1 SEHNR and CDR2 FQNEAQ come from the germline V gene (reference sequence). Trimming took off 5 bases at V and 4 bases at J, with 17 bases between the two ends. CDR3 length equals 15 residues. CDR3 DNA sequence: TGTGCCAGCAGCCAACAGGACAGACCTACCTATGGCTACACCTTC. Amino acids: CASSQQDRPTYGYTF.

This clonotype was seen a handful of times. The chain combines TRBV28 with TRBJ1-2, with D uncertain. V was pared by 8 bases and J by 6 bases, with 19 bases between. CDR1 MDHEN and CDR2 SYDVKM come from the germline V gene. The CDR3 length is 14 residues. The CDR3 bases are TGTGCCAGCCGCGGCGTGTGGGCTGAGGATGGCTACACCTTC. It is translated as CASRGVWAEDGYTF.

The rearrangement joins TRBV28 to TRBJ2-6; TRBD1 or TRBD2 may be the D gene (6 bases each). The germline CDR1 and CDR2 sequences are MDHEN and SYDVKM. The CDR3 covers 17 residues. V was pared by 3 bases and J by 3 bases, with 15 bases between. CDR3 sequence: CASSLLGGNSGANVLTF. The CDR3 DNA is TGTGCCAGCAGTTTGTTAGGGGGGAACAGTGGGGCCAACGTCCTGACTTTC.

This clonotype appeared a few times. CDR3 residues: CASSEDGTGGVNEQFF. DNA for the CDR3: TGTGCCAGCAGTGAAGATGGGACAGGGGGAGTCAATGAGCAGTTCTTC. The rearrangement uses TRBV2 and TRBJ2-1, with 11 bases aligning to TRBD1. Germline V gene data show CDR1 as SNHLY and CDR2 as FYNNEI. The CDR3 sequence is 16 residues long. The trim removed 1 base at V and 6 bases at J, leaving 5 bases unmatched.

In the case of this clonotype: This could be a read error, since a much larger clone is one nucleotide away. The chain joins TRBV7-6 to TRBJ1-1, with a weak D call TRBD1 (6 bases). The CDR3 length is 13 residues. The germline CDR1 and CDR2 sequences are SGHVS and FNYEAQ. The CDR3 DNA reads as TGTGTCAGCAGCTTAGGGGGGGCAGTAGGAGCTTTCTTT. Translation: CVSSLGGAVGAFF.

The J gene is TRBJ2-5, the V gene TRBV7-9, with 10 bases identical to TRBD2. Germline CDR1 SEHNR, CDR2 FQNEAQ (reference sequence). The CDR3 consists of 17 residues. V lost 5 bases, J lost 7 bases, and 16 bases stayed unmatched. The CDR3 loop reads CASSKLPGTSDPGTQYF. The DNA of the CDR3 is TGTGCCAGCAGCAAACTGCCCGGGACTAGCGACCCTGGGACCCAGTACTTC.

A few counts support this clonotype. The chain uses TRBV7-9 and TRBJ2-5; 10 bases align to TRBD2. Trimming took 1 base from V and 2 from J; bases not matched to a gene: 7. CDR1 and CDR2 (germline): SEHNR, FQNEAQ (reference sequence). This CDR3 contains 17 residues. CDR3 in amino acids: CASSLVASGGPQETQYF. The CDR3, as DNA: TGTGCCAGCAGCTTAGTGGCTAGCGGGGGACCGCAAGAGACCCAGTACTTC. The variable domain in full, completed from reference TRBV7-9 and TRBJ2-5, reads DTGVSQNPRHKITKRGQNVTFRCDPISEHNRLYWYRQTLGQGPEFLTYFQNEAQLEKSRLLSDRFSAERPKGSFSTLEIQRTEQGDSAMYLCASSLVASGGPQETQYFGPGTRLLVL.

V gene TRBV7-9 combines with J gene TRBJ1-3; D is unresolved. The CDR3 covers 17 residues. V was clipped by 4 bases and J by 0 bases, with 16 bases between them. Germline V lookup: CDR1 SEHNR, CDR2 FQNEAQ (reference sequence). CDR3 loop: CASSSPPDGYSGNTIYF. DNA of the CDR3: TGTGCCAGCAGCTCCCCGCCGGACGGTTACTCTGGAAACACCATATATTTT.

This clonotype was counted only a few times. This sequence joins TRBV20-1 and TRBJ2-3; 12 bases match TRBD2. The CDR3 runs 16 residues. Germline lookup yields CDR1 DFQATT and CDR2 SNEGSKA (reference sequence). V shed 5 bases and J 6 bases; nucleotides not matched to a gene: 12. The CDR3 sequence is CSAPTSLAGGQDTQYF. CDR3 nucleotide sequence: TGCAGTGCTCCCACCAGCCTAGCGGGGGGGCAGGATACGCAGTATTTT.

This clonotype was found a few times. The CDR3 protein is CASSEGDRASEAFF. The CDR3 DNA reads as TGTGCCAGCAGCGAGGGGGACAGGGCTAGTGAAGCTTTCTTT. The chain uses TRBV9 and TRBJ1-1; 9 nucleotides agree with TRBD1. The CDR3 covers 14 residues. Germline lookup yields CDR1 SGDLS and CDR2 YYNGEE. V lost 3 bases to trimming and J lost 7 bases; unmatched junction nucleotides: 7. Together with reference TRBV9 and TRBJ1-1, the CDR3 gives the full variable domain: DSGVTQTPKHLITATGQRVTLRCSPRSGDLSVYWYQQSLDQGLQFLIQYYNGEERAKGNILERFSAQQFPDLHSELNLSSLELGDSALYFCASSEGDRASEAFFGQGTRLTVV.

This clonotype came up many times. The CDR3 here is CASSLVGGAHNEQFF. The CDR3 DNA reads as TGTGCCAGCAGCTTAGTCGGGGGGGCACACAATGAGCAGTTCTTC. The chain couples TRBV7-8 to TRBJ2-1; the match to TRBD2 covers 8 bases. CDR1 and CDR2 from the germline V gene are SGHVS and FQNEAQ. The CDR3 spans 15 residues. Losses at the gene ends were 1 base for V and 5 bases for J; bases not matched to a gene: 4.

This clonotype has ten or more counts. V usage is TRBV7-8 and J usage is TRBJ1-2; 10 bases fit TRBD1. Germline CDR1 SGHVS, CDR2 FQNEAQ. The CDR3 is 16 residues long. The trim removed 0 bases at V and 2 bases at J, leaving 3 bases unmatched. DNA for the CDR3: TGTGCCAGCAGCTTAGCTGGGACAGGGGCCAACTATGGCTACACCTTC. Translation gives CASSLAGTGANYGYTF.

The chain has TRBV2 and TRBJ2-1, with D uncertain. V shed 2 bases and J shed 5 bases, with 7 bases lying between them. Per the germline V gene, CDR1 is SNHLY and CDR2 is FYNNEI. This CDR3 region has 13 residues. CDR3 loop: CASSEFSDNEQFF. The CDR3 coding sequence is TGTGCCAGCAGTGAATTCTCAGACAATGAGCAGTTCTTC. Full variable domain (rest looked up from reference TRBV2 and TRBJ2-1): EPEVTQTPSHQVTQMGQEVILRCVPISNHLYFYWYRQILGQKVEFLVSFYNNEISEKSEIFDDQFSVERPDGSNFTLKIRSTKLEDSAMYFCASSEFSDNEQFFGPGTRLTVL.

This clonotype was seen a few times. This chain links TRBV27 with TRBJ1-2; D not certain. CDR1 is MNHEY and CDR2 is SMNVEV in the germline V gene (reference sequence). The V gene lost 3 bases and the J gene lost 3 bases, with 8 bases spanning the gap. This CDR3 is built from 13 residues. The CDR3 sequence is CASSFGVDYGYTF. CDR3 DNA: TGTGCCAGCAGTTTCGGAGTAGACTATGGCTACACCTTC.

The chain joins TRBV7-9 to TRBJ2-1; D possibly corresponds to TRBD1 (6 bases). Germline CDR1 SEHNR, CDR2 FQNEAQ (reference sequence). The CDR3 length is 16 residues. V gave up 5 bases and J gave up 7 bases, with 21 bases separating them. The CDR3 DNA follows: TGTGCCAGCAGCCCCACCGGGACAAAGGCGCGGAATGAGCAGTTCTTC. Residues: CASSPTGTKARNEQFF. Based on the CDR3 plus reference TRBV7-9 and TRBJ2-1, the full variable domain is DTGVSQNPRHKITKRGQNVTFRCDPISEHNRLYWYRQTLGQGPEFLTYFQNEAQLEKSRLLSDRFSAERPKGSFSTLEIQRTEQGDSAMYLCASSPTGTKARNEQFFGPGTRLTVL.

The sample holds one count of this clonotype. The genes are TRBV5-1 and TRBJ2-5; 7 bases are shared with TRBD1. CDR1 SGHRS and CDR2 YFSETQ come from the germline V gene. Unmatched junction bases numbered 1, after V lost 4 bases and J lost 1 base. The CDR3 spans 13 residues. CDR3 DNA sequence: TGCGCCAGCAGCCGGGACAGCCAAGAGACCCAGTACTTC. It translates to CASSRDSQETQYF.

This clonotype was observed a handful of times. The rearrangement uses TRBV19 and TRBJ1-1, with D perhaps TRBD1 (5 bases). There are 15 residues in the CDR3. V was clipped by 7 bases and J by 3 bases, with 18 bases between them. Germline V CDR1 and CDR2: LNHDA, SQIVND (reference sequence). The CDR3 sequence is CASKKGMMPDTEAFF. Here the CDR3 DNA reads TGTGCCAGTAAGAAGGGGATGATGCCGGACACTGAAGCTTTCTTT.

The CDR3 DNA sequence: TGTGCCAGCAGCTTGGAAACCGGGGGAGATGAGCAGTTCTTC. Amino acid sequence: CASSLETGGDEQFF. This chain joins TRBV5-4 and TRBJ2-1, with a tentative D call TRBD2 (6 bases). The CDR3 sequence is 14 residues long. From germline, CDR1 is SGHNT and CDR2 YYREEE (reference sequence). Between the trimmed V and J ends, which lost 0 bases and 8 bases, there was a span of 12 bases.

This clonotype has at least ten counts. The CDR3 protein is CASSLEGTAGGYRGAFF. CDR3 bases: TGTGCCAGCAGCTTAGAAGGTACGGCAGGGGGCTATAGGGGAGCTTTCTTT. The chain joins TRBV7-9 to TRBJ1-1; 8 nucleotides align to TRBD1. The CDR3 is 17 residues long. V lost 1 base to trimming and J lost 10 bases; unmatched junction nucleotides: 17. Per germline, CDR1 SEHNR and CDR2 FQNEAQ (reference sequence).

This clonotype has a count of ten or more. The J gene is TRBJ2-2, the V gene TRBV12-3 or TRBV12-4; 8 bases fit TRBD2. With V trimmed by 4 bases and J by 2 bases, 6 bases remained unmatched. CDR3 length: 16 amino acids. CDR3 amino acids: CASSCSSGGNTGELFF. In DNA form, the CDR3 reads TGTGCCAGCAGTTGTTCGAGCGGGGGTAACACCGGGGAGCTGTTTTTT.